The rows below give T cell receptor beta chains drawn from one sample of a study of Ad26.COV2.S vaccination and SARS-CoV-2 variants. Profiling relied on immunoSEQ multiplex PCR, and the TCRdb table lists in-frame clones only, not all of them. The table has roughly 680,000 clones, about 90% seen once. This specimen was peripheral blood, taken in a trial of Ad26.COV2.S vaccine versus placebo. Source of these receptors: a person aged 18-65 years who received the Ad26.COV2.S COVID-19 vaccine or a placebo. The CDR3 runs from the conserved cysteine through the conserved F or W. The order of the fields is V gene, J gene, clone size, D gene, CDR3 protein, CDR3 DNA. The D gene is left open where the match is weak. Size tells how often a clone was seen (once, few, many) or the class of an expanded clone, and some rows leave it out.

V: TRBV7-2; J: TRBJ2-2; size: once; D: -; CDR3: CASHHRRQNTGELFF; DNA: TGTGCCAGCCACCACCGGAGGCAGAACACCGGGGAGCTGTTTTTT
V: TRBV19; J: TRBJ1-6; size: -; D: TRBD1; CDR3: CASTRGGQGVDSPLHF; DNA: TGTGCCAGTACTCGTGGGGGACAGGGCGTCGATTCACCCCTCCACTTT
V: TRBV6-5; J: TRBJ2-1; size: -; D: -; CDR3: CASSQRGTYNEQFF; DNA: TGTGCCAGCAGTCAACGGGGGACCTACAATGAGCAGTTCTTC
V: TRBV10-1; J: TRBJ1-4; size: few; D: TRBD1; CDR3: CASSEGGTEKLFF; DNA: TGCGCCAGCAGTGAAGGGGGCACTGAAAAACTGTTTTTT
V: TRBV19; J: TRBJ1-1; size: -; D: -; CDR3: CASRAGGKLTEAFF; DNA: TGTGCCAGCCGAGCTGGCGGTAAGCTCACTGAAGCTTTCTTT
V: TRBV6-5; J: TRBJ1-1; size: -; D: -; CDR3: CASSYGSLNTEAFF; DNA: TGTGCCAGCAGTTACGGGTCCCTTAACACTGAAGCTTTCTTT
V: TRBV27; J: TRBJ1-6; size: -; D: -; CDR3: CASSSLSSYNSPLHF; DNA: TGTGCCAGCAGTTCGCTTAGCTCCTATAATTCACCCCTCCACTTT
V: TRBV6-2/TRBV6-3; J: TRBJ1-2; size: -; D: -; CDR3: CASSSDRNYGYTF; DNA: TGTGCCAGCAGTTCGGACCGAAACTATGGCTACACCTTC
V: TRBV5-1; J: TRBJ2-4; size: -; D: -; CDR3: CASSSRGPPQNIQYF; DNA: TGCGCCAGCAGTTCGCGGGGACCCCCCCAAAACATTCAGTACTTC
V: TRBV18; J: TRBJ1-2; size: -; D: -; CDR3: CASSPGQSNYGYTF; DNA: TGTGCCAGCTCACCCGGGCAGAGTAACTATGGCTACACCTTC
V: TRBV25-1; J: TRBJ1-6; size: -; D: -; CDR3: CASSVIENSPLHF; DNA: TGTGCCAGCAGTGTCATAGAAAATTCACCCCTCCACTTT
V: TRBV12-3/TRBV12-4; J: TRBJ1-1; size: -; D: -; CDR3: CASSAGGEAFF; DNA: TGTGCCAGCAGCGCTGGGGGTGAAGCTTTCTTT
V: TRBV7-3; J: TRBJ2-3; size: -; D: -; CDR3: CASSPSREPTDTQYF; DNA: TGTGCCAGCAGCCCTTCTAGAGAACCCACAGATACGCAGTATTTT
V: TRBV5-1; J: TRBJ2-7; size: -; D: -; CDR3: CASSLAAGSLGDEQYF; DNA: TGCGCCAGCAGCTTGGCCGCGGGTTCCCTGGGGGACGAGCAGTACTTC
V: TRBV7-2; J: TRBJ2-7; size: -; D: -; CDR3: CASALSVEGREQYF; DNA: TGTGCCAGCGCTCTTTCGGTGGAGGGGCGTGAGCAGTACTTC
V: TRBV11-3; J: TRBJ2-3; size: -; D: -; CDR3: CASSFSGSTDTQYF; DNA: TGTGCCAGCAGCTTTTCTGGGAGCACAGATACGCAGTATTTT
V: TRBV2; J: TRBJ1-5; size: -; D: TRBD1; CDR3: CASRGQGWQPQHF; DNA: TGTGCCAGCAGAGGACAGGGTTGGCAGCCCCAGCATTTT
V: TRBV20-1; J: TRBJ1-1; size: -; D: -; CDR3: CSASGGRGDTEAFF; DNA: TGCAGTGCTAGTGGCGGCAGGGGAGACACTGAAGCTTTCTTT
V: TRBV7-9; J: TRBJ2-7; size: -; D: TRBD2; CDR3: CASSLASGGSYEQYF; DNA: TGTGCCAGCAGCTTAGCGTCGGGAGGGTCCTACGAGCAGTACTTC
V: TRBV2; J: TRBJ2-1; size: once; D: -; CDR3: CASSRRAGNNEQFF; DNA: TGTGCCAGCAGTAGGAGGGCCGGGAACAATGAGCAGTTCTTC
V: TRBV5-1; J: TRBJ1-6; size: -; D: -; CDR3: CASSLEQKNSPLHF; DNA: TGCGCCAGCAGCTTGGAGCAGAAGAATTCACCCCTCCACTTT
V: TRBV12-3/TRBV12-4; J: TRBJ2-1; size: -; D: -; CDR3: CASRSLTRSEQFF; DNA: TGTGCCAGCAGGTCGCTCACTAGGAGCGAGCAGTTCTTC
V: TRBV18; J: TRBJ2-7; size: -; D: -; CDR3: CASSPGTGYEQYF; DNA: TGTGCCAGCTCACCAGGAACAGGGTACGAGCAGTACTTC
V: TRBV5-1; J: TRBJ1-1; size: -; D: -; CDR3: CASSSEGEAFF; DNA: TGCGCCAGCAGCTCCGAAGGGGAAGCTTTCTTT
V: TRBV6-6; J: TRBJ1-6; size: -; D: -; CDR3: CASTVGNSPLHF; DNA: TGTGCCAGCACAGTGGGTAATTCACCCCTCCACTTT
V: TRBV15; J: TRBJ2-5; size: -; D: -; CDR3: CATSTQTGGRETQYF; DNA: TGTGCCACCAGCACGCAAACGGGGGGCAGGGAGACCCAGTACTTC
V: TRBV27; J: TRBJ1-2; size: -; D: -; CDR3: CASSTGGYGYTF; DNA: TGTGCCAGCAGTACGGGAGGCTATGGCTACACCTTC
V: TRBV7-2; J: TRBJ2-7; size: -; D: -; CDR3: CASSPTTGSYEQYF; DNA: TGTGCCAGCAGCCCAACCACAGGTTCCTACGAGCAGTACTTC
V: TRBV5-1; J: TRBJ1-5; size: -; D: -; CDR3: CASSPGHVSNQPQHF; DNA: TGCGCCAGCAGCCCCGGACACGTTAGCAATCAGCCCCAGCATTTT
V: TRBV11-3; J: TRBJ2-2; size: once; D: -; CDR3: CASSHRANTGELFF; DNA: TGTGCCAGCAGCCATCGGGCAAACACCGGGGAGCTGTTTTTT
V: TRBV15; J: TRBJ2-2; size: -; D: -; CDR3: CATSGRADTGELFF; DNA: TGTGCCACCAGCGGCAGGGCGGATACCGGGGAGCTGTTTTTT
V: TRBV11-2; J: TRBJ2-1; size: -; D: -; CDR3: CASSFGRERQYNEQFF; DNA: TGTGCCAGCAGCTTTGGCCGGGAGAGGCAATACAATGAGCAGTTCTTC
V: TRBV5-1; J: TRBJ2-7; size: -; D: -; CDR3: CASSPGLENSYEQYF; DNA: TGCGCCAGCAGCCCGGGCCTCGAAAATTCCTACGAGCAGTACTTC
V: TRBV29-1; J: TRBJ2-1; size: -; D: -; CDR3: CSVEGFQDSYNEQFF; DNA: TGCAGCGTTGAAGGGTTTCAAGATTCCTACAATGAGCAGTTCTTC
V: TRBV12-3/TRBV12-4; J: TRBJ1-4; size: few; D: -; CDR3: CASGTGSEKLFF; DNA: TGTGCCAGTGGGACGGGGAGTGAAAAACTGTTTTTT
V: TRBV12-3/TRBV12-4; J: TRBJ2-7; size: once; D: -; CDR3: CASSRTSYEQYF; DNA: TGTGCCAGCTCGCGGACCTCCTACGAGCAGTACTTC
V: TRBV3-1/TRBV3-2; J: TRBJ2-7; size: once; D: TRBD1; CDR3: CASSQDLRDRVYEQYF; DNA: TGTGCCAGCAGCCAAGATCTTCGGGACAGGGTTTACGAGCAGTACTTC
V: TRBV19; J: TRBJ2-7; size: -; D: -; CDR3: CASSLQGPGYEQYF; DNA: TGTGCCAGTAGCCTACAGGGACCTGGCTACGAGCAGTACTTC
V: TRBV15; J: TRBJ1-5; size: -; D: -; CDR3: CATSRIGQPQHF; DNA: TGTGCCACCAGCAGAATCGGTCAGCCCCAGCATTTT
V: TRBV11-3; J: TRBJ2-2; size: -; D: -; CDR3: CASSLGGSGELFF; DNA: TGTGCCAGCAGCTTAGGAGGCTCCGGGGAGCTGTTTTTT
V: TRBV18; J: TRBJ1-1; size: -; D: -; CDR3: CASSPPTQGNTEAFF; DNA: TGTGCCAGCTCACCGCCTACGCAAGGGAACACTGAAGCTTTCTTT
V: TRBV9; J: TRBJ1-1; size: few; D: -; CDR3: CASSVVGTEAFF; DNA: TGTGCCAGCAGCGTAGTTGGAACTGAAGCTTTCTTT
V: TRBV5-1; J: TRBJ1-3; size: -; D: -; CDR3: CASSLDSGNTIYF; DNA: TGCGCCAGCAGCCTTGACAGTGGAAACACCATATATTTT
V: TRBV5-1; J: TRBJ1-2; size: -; D: -; CDR3: CASSPSESSGYTF; DNA: TGCGCCAGCAGCCCGAGCGAGTCTAGCGGCTACACCTTC
V: TRBV5-1; J: TRBJ2-7; size: -; D: -; CDR3: CASSSSGLGYEQYF; DNA: TGCGCCAGCAGCTCCTCGGGACTGGGCTACGAGCAGTACTTC
V: TRBV7-8; J: TRBJ2-1; size: -; D: TRBD2; CDR3: CASSLDASGTGEQFF; DNA: TGTGCCAGCAGCTTAGATGCTAGCGGGACCGGTGAGCAGTTCTTC
V: TRBV30; J: TRBJ1-6; size: -; D: -; CDR3: CAWSVTPRAGDNSPLHF; DNA: TGTGCCTGGAGTGTCACCCCCAGGGCGGGGGATAATTCACCCCTCCACTTT
V: TRBV5-1; J: TRBJ2-3; size: -; D: -; CDR3: CASSLADRLTDLPRDTQYF; DNA: TGCGCCAGCAGCTTGGCCGACCGATTGACGGACCTTCCCCGAGATACGCAGTATTTT
V: TRBV24-1; J: TRBJ2-1; size: -; D: TRBD2; CDR3: CATSARTSSRNEQFF; DNA: TGTGCCACCAGTGCTCGGACTAGTTCAAGAAATGAGCAGTTCTTC
V: TRBV3-1/TRBV3-2; J: TRBJ2-5; size: -; D: -; CDR3: CASSHWEETQYF; DNA: TGTGCCAGCAGCCACTGGGAAGAGACCCAGTACTTC
V: TRBV4-1; J: TRBJ1-1; size: -; D: -; CDR3: CASSQGQGNTEAFF; DNA: TGCGCCAGCAGCCAAGGTCAGGGGAACACTGAAGCTTTCTTT
V: TRBV6-5; J: TRBJ1-4; size: -; D: -; CDR3: CASKRQPNEKLFF; DNA: TGTGCCAGCAAGAGACAGCCAAATGAAAAACTGTTTTTT
V: TRBV7-8; J: TRBJ2-3; size: -; D: TRBD2; CDR3: CASSLASTSGTDTQYF; DNA: TGTGCCAGCAGCTTAGCTTCGACTAGCGGCACAGATACGCAGTATTTT
V: TRBV3-1/TRBV3-2; J: TRBJ1-3; size: -; D: -; CDR3: CASSPTAFGSSGNTIYF; DNA: TGTGCCAGCAGCCCGACAGCCTTCGGTAGCTCTGGAAACACCATATATTTT
V: TRBV3-1/TRBV3-2; J: TRBJ1-1; size: -; D: -; CDR3: CASSQRGGNTEAFF; DNA: TGTGCCAGCAGCCAACGAGGCGGGAACACTGAAGCTTTCTTT
V: TRBV7-8; J: TRBJ2-1; size: -; D: -; CDR3: CASSLEVRINEQFF; DNA: TGTGCCAGCAGCTTAGAGGTTAGAATCAATGAGCAGTTCTTC